These T cell receptor beta chains were read from a single sample in a study of T-cell memory formation after mild COVID-19. One entry per CDR3 protein results from TCRdb running MiXCR on the 5' RACE reads. The sample has 98,000 or so distinct CDR3 sequences, 15% to 20% seen once. Sequencing used PBMCs or a T cell subset sorted from them (not recorded which). These receptors were obtained from a young man who had mild COVID-19 (a few samples of this study predate the infection). Cell type and time point are not known. Both conserved end residues are part of each CDR3. The D gene is left open where the match is weak. Clone size is stated in some rows and not others, as once, few, many or a class when expanded.

clone_size	d_call	v_call	j_call	cdr3_nt	cdr3_aa
few	TRBD2	TRBV9	TRBJ2-1	TGTGCCAGCAGCGGACTAGCGGGGGTCCAAAACGAGCAGTTCTTC	CASSGLAGVQNEQFF
.	TRBD1	TRBV10-3	TRBJ1-1	TGTGCCATCACCTTCGATCGGACAGGAGTTGAAGCTTTCTTT	CAITFDRTGVEAFF
.	.	TRBV29-1	TRBJ1-5	TGCAGCGTTGGTCAGGACGGCAATCAGCCCCAGCATTTT	CSVGQDGNQPQHF
few	TRBD2	TRBV7-7	TRBJ2-1	TGTGCCAGCAGCTTACTAGCGGGGGCTAGCTCCTACAATGAGCAGTTCTTC	CASSLLAGASSYNEQFF
.	TRBD1	TRBV6-5	TRBJ2-2	TGTGCCAGCTTGGCGGGACAGGGAGGAATGGACGGGGAGCTGTTTTTT	CASLAGQGGMDGELFF
many	.	TRBV7-2	TRBJ2-6	TGTGCCAGCAGCTTATTGAGTTGGGATGGGGCCAACGTCCTGACTTTC	CASSLLSWDGANVLTF
.	TRBD1	TRBV7-3	TRBJ2-3	TGTGCCAGCAGCGCCGGACAGGCCTCAGATACGCAGTATTTT	CASSAGQASDTQYF
few	.	TRBV5-1	TRBJ1-1	TGCGCCAGCAGCCCGCGCGTAATAGGGAGGAACACTGAAGCTTTCTTT	CASSPRVIGRNTEAFF
few	TRBD1	TRBV5-1	TRBJ2-6	TGCGCCAGCAGCGCCGGGACAGCTGGGGCCAACGTCCTGACTTTC	CASSAGTAGANVLTF
.	.	TRBV19	TRBJ1-2	TGTGCCAGTAGTATAGATCTATTTTGGGGCCTAGGCTATGGCTACACCTTC	CASSIDLFWGLGYGYTF
many	.	TRBV25-1	TRBJ1-1	TGTGCCAGCACCTCAGACACTCTCGAGGCTTTCTTT	CASTSDTLEAFF
few	.	TRBV6-2/TRBV6-3	TRBJ1-2	TGTGCCAGCACTCACCCTGACGCCGCGCTTGGCTACACCTTC	CASTHPDAALGYTF
.	.	TRBV4-2	TRBJ1-5	TGTGCCAGCAGCCAACCTGGGCTCGATCAGCCCCAGCATTTT	CASSQPGLDQPQHF
few	.	TRBV18	TRBJ2-5	TGTGCCAGCTCACGGTCGGTCGAAGAGACCCAGTACTTC	CASSRSVEETQYF
.	.	TRBV6-5	TRBJ2-3	TGTGCCAGCAGTCCAGGGGATTCTAGCACAGATACGCAGTATTTT	CASSPGDSSTDTQYF
.	TRBD1	TRBV28	TRBJ1-2	TGTGCCAGCCTTCCCCCGGACAGGGGGATTTATGGCTACACCTTC	CASLPPDRGIYGYTF
.	TRBD2	TRBV20-1	TRBJ2-1	TGCAGTGCTAGAGAAGGACAGCGGGGGAGTGAGCAGTTCTTC	CSAREGQRGSEQFF
few	.	TRBV6-5	TRBJ1-2	TGTGCCAGCAGTTACGGAACCAACTATGGCTACACCTTC	CASSYGTNYGYTF
.	.	TRBV29-1	TRBJ1-4	TGCAGCGTCCGAAGGAGGGCTGGTGAAAAACTGTTTTTT	CSVRRRAGEKLFF
many	.	TRBV28	TRBJ1-5	TGTGCCAGCAGACAGGGTAGCAATCAGCCCCAGCATTTT	CASRQGSNQPQHF
few	.	TRBV6-2/TRBV6-3	TRBJ2-7	TGTGCCAGCAGTTACTCGGGGGCGGGACACCCCTACGAGCAGTACTTC	CASSYSGAGHPYEQYF
many	.	TRBV5-6	TRBJ2-5	TGTGCCAGCAGCTCCACATATACGGAGACCCAGTACTTC	CASSSTYTETQYF
.	TRBD2	TRBV11-2	TRBJ2-5	TGTGCCAGCAGCTTAAACCCAGCGGGGGGTTCGGAGACCCAGTACTTC	CASSLNPAGGSETQYF
.	TRBD2	TRBV7-2	TRBJ2-3	TGTGCCAGCAGGACTAGCGGGGGGTCAGATACGCAGTATTTT	CASRTSGGSDTQYF
.	.	TRBV24-1	TRBJ2-3	TGTGCCACCAGTGAATCCGGAGTCACAGATACGCAGTATTTT	CATSESGVTDTQYF
.	.	TRBV9	TRBJ1-2	TGTGCCAGCAGCGTCAATCCCGCAGGGTCCTATGGCTACACCTTC	CASSVNPAGSYGYTF
.	.	TRBV5-6	TRBJ1-2	TGTGCCAGCAGCTTGGCGAGTCTCTATGGCTACACCTTC	CASSLASLYGYTF
few	.	TRBV7-9	TRBJ2-5	TGTGCCAGCAGCCCTAGGACCGGTCGAGTGAACCAAGAGACCCAGTACTTC	CASSPRTGRVNQETQYF
many	TRBD1	TRBV7-2	TRBJ2-3	TGTGCCAGCAGCTTAGGAGGGGGCTTAGATACGCAGTATTTT	CASSLGGGLDTQYF
.	.	TRBV7-8	TRBJ2-3	TGTGCCAGCAGCTTAGCGTCGGTCGCTCACACAGATACGCAGTATTTT	CASSLASVAHTDTQYF
.	TRBD1	TRBV10-3	TRBJ1-5	TGTGCCATCAGCGCCGGGACAGGGGTCGGTCAGCCCCAGCATTTT	CAISAGTGVGQPQHF
few	TRBD1	TRBV27	TRBJ2-1	TGTGCCAGCAGTTCGGACAGGACCTACAATGAGCAGTTCTTC	CASSSDRTYNEQFF
.	.	TRBV21-1	TRBJ2-1	TGTGCCAGCAGCAAAAACAGGAACAATGAGCAGTTCTTC	CASSKNRNNEQFF
.	TRBD1	TRBV11-2	TRBJ2-2	TGTGCCAGCAGCTTACCGGGACAGGGACCGAACACCGGGGAGCTGTTTTTT	CASSLPGQGPNTGELFF
few	TRBD1	TRBV7-9	TRBJ2-4	TGTGCCAGCAGCTTAGGACAGGGTGTAGCCAAAAACATTCAGTACTTC	CASSLGQGVAKNIQYF
.	TRBD1	TRBV28	TRBJ1-6	TGTGCCAGCATTGAGTCGGGACAGGGAAAATCCCTCCACTTT	CASIESGQGKSLHF
.	TRBD2	TRBV6-6	TRBJ2-2	TGTGCCAGCAGCCCCGCGGGGGAGGAGCTGTTTTTT	CASSPAGEELFF
few	.	TRBV7-2	TRBJ1-5	TGTGCCAGCAGCCCCTGGCGTAGTGACCAGCCCCAGCATTTT	CASSPWRSDQPQHF
.	TRBD1	TRBV6-5	TRBJ2-4	TGTGCCAGCAACCCTGCAGGGGGAGAAGGGGAAAACATTCAGTACTTC	CASNPAGGEGENIQYF
many	TRBD1	TRBV5-1	TRBJ2-1	TGCGCCAGCAGCTTGGCACAGGGGGGCAATGAGCAGTTCTTC	CASSLAQGGNEQFF
.	.	TRBV12-3/TRBV12-4	TRBJ2-7	TGTGCCAGCAGTTTAGGGACAACTAAGAAGCAGTACTTC	CASSLGTTKKQYF
.	.	TRBV29-1	TRBJ2-1	TGCAGCGTTGGTAGGGACTTCTACAATGAGCAGTTCTTC	CSVGRDFYNEQFF
.	.	TRBV12-3/TRBV12-4	TRBJ2-2	TGTGCCAGCAGCCCCCAGTCGAGGGGATCTACCGGGGAGCTGTTTTTT	CASSPQSRGSTGELFF
few	.	TRBV12-3/TRBV12-4	TRBJ1-1	TGTGCCAGCAGTTACGGCAGGGTGAACACTGAAGCTTTCTTT	CASSYGRVNTEAFF
.	TRBD1	TRBV7-3	TRBJ1-2	TGTGCCAGCAGCCTCCCCCGGGACAGGGGCTATAATGGCTACACCTTC	CASSLPRDRGYNGYTF
.	TRBD1	TRBV4-3	TRBJ2-5	TGCGCCAGCAGCCTTGAACCGGGACAGGGAGAGACCCAGTACTTC	CASSLEPGQGETQYF
few	TRBD2	TRBV20-1	TRBJ2-7	TGCAGTGCTAGTAGTAGAGAGCGGGGTCCCGAGCAGTACTTC	CSASSRERGPEQYF
few	.	TRBV11-1	TRBJ2-1	TGTGCCAGCAGCCCAGGTGGAACCACCTACAATGAGCAGTTCTTC	CASSPGGTTYNEQFF
.	.	TRBV20-1	TRBJ1-1	TGCAGTGCTAGCCAGAAGGGGTCGTTGGCTTTCTTT	CSASQKGSLAFF
.	.	TRBV7-2	TRBJ2-5	TGTGCCAGCAGCTTTCAGGCGGTGACGATGTTAGAGACCCAGTACTTC	CASSFQAVTMLETQYF
few	.	TRBV24-1	TRBJ2-3	TGTGCCACCAGTGATTTGCATCCCCTTTTAATGAGGTCCACAGATACGCAGTATTTT	CATSDLHPLLMRSTDTQYF
few	TRBD1	TRBV4-1	TRBJ2-2	TGCGCCAGCAGCCAAGCTCACAGGGGGTCTGGGGAGCTGTTTTTT	CASSQAHRGSGELFF
few	.	TRBV25-1	TRBJ2-5	TGTGCCAGCAGTGAGGGGGCTACGGAGACCCAGTACTTC	CASSEGATETQYF
few	.	TRBV7-9	TRBJ2-3	TGTGCCAGCAGCGAGACCACAGATACGCAGTATTTT	CASSETTDTQYF
.	.	TRBV4-2	TRBJ2-4	TGTGCCAGCAGCCAAGGACAGAGTCAGTACTTC	CASSQGQSQYF
.	.	TRBV5-1	TRBJ2-3	TGCGCCAGCAGCGACAATATCGCAGATACGCAGTATTTT	CASSDNIADTQYF
many	.	TRBV3-1	TRBJ2-1	TGTGCCAGCAGCCGGACGTCCGCCAATGAGCAGTTCTTC	CASSRTSANEQFF
few	.	TRBV7-2	TRBJ1-5	TGTGCCAGCAGCCGAAGCGGGGGGATTCAGCCCCAGCATTTT	CASSRSGGIQPQHF